Listed below are T cell receptor beta chains from one sample, sequenced in a study of OX40 agonist ivuxolimab in advanced cancers. Using immunoSEQ multiplex PCR, the repertoire was profiled, and TCRdb retains in-frame clones only, with some absent. The sample has 70,000 to 90,000 clones; about 88% are singletons. Sequenced material: CD4+ or CD8+ T cells sorted from blood, taken in a trial of the OX40 agonist ivuxolimab. Receptors originate from an adult with an advanced solid tumor such as melanoma, head and neck, liver or kidney cancer. Each CDR3 is given with its conserved first and last residue. D genes are given only for firm matches.

v_call d_call cdr3_aa
TRBV7-9 - CASSLRINYGYTF
TRBV6-6 - CASSLGYSPLHF
TRBV18 - CASSPLSGFEQFF
TRBV7-3 TRBD1 CASSRGQAETQYF
TRBV18 - CASSRKGHEQFF
TRBV5-1 - CASSSSGNTYNEQFF
TRBV19 - CASKRESLYNEQFF
TRBV11-2 TRBD1 CASSLLTDRQYEQYF
TRBV11-3 - CASSRNMNTEAFF
TRBV7-9 - CASSLGSGTGANVLTF
TRBV4-2 - CASSLETSNTGELFF
TRBV4-2 - CASSYGRGNTGELFF
TRBV5-1 - CASSARGTYNEQFF
TRBV5-6 - CASSLDRRFSGANVLTF